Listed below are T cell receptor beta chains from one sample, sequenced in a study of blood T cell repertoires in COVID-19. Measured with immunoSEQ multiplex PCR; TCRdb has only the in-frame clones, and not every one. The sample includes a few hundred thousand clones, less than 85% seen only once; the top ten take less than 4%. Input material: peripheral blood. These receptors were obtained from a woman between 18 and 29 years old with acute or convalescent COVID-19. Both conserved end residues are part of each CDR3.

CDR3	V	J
CASSLEEGALSTEAFF	TRBV7-6	TRBJ1-1
CASTPLGARSTEAFF	TRBV28	TRBJ1-1
CASSLYLAQYF	TRBV28	TRBJ2-5
CASSLRDSLSGNTIYF	TRBV19	TRBJ1-3
CASSPEVGGGAYNEQFF	TRBV3-1/TRBV3-2	TRBJ2-1
CASSLFVSYEQYF	TRBV5-8	TRBJ2-7
CSVEGHSNQPQHF	TRBV29-1	TRBJ1-5
CASSVEVGFEGGLRNEQFF	TRBV9	TRBJ2-1
CATSDLPASGRVEQFF	TRBV24-1	TRBJ2-1
CASSLAASAGANVLTF	TRBV7-2	TRBJ2-6
CASSLNLVYF	TRBV7-2	TRBJ2-7
CASSARAFLADTGELFF	TRBV9	TRBJ2-2
CASSIGLVGRGDIQYF	TRBV19	TRBJ2-4
CASSAQAPISSYNSPLHF	TRBV3-1/TRBV3-2	TRBJ1-6
CASSASSGQDTEAFF	TRBV9	TRBJ1-1
CASSPPGLAGGRYNEQFF	TRBV7-6	TRBJ2-1
CAISDKRRYEQYF	TRBV10-3	TRBJ2-7
CASSSEDRESGGYTF	TRBV28	TRBJ1-2
CASRRTSRDQYF	TRBV12-3/TRBV12-4	TRBJ2-5
CASSGTDNEQFF	TRBV6-5	TRBJ2-1
CASSIIGHAEAFF	TRBV19	TRBJ1-1
CASSVRVGGGGSSGNTIYF	TRBV9	TRBJ1-3
CASSQYSGGQETQYF	TRBV4-3	TRBJ2-5
CASSLAFYF	TRBV5-6	TRBJ1-3